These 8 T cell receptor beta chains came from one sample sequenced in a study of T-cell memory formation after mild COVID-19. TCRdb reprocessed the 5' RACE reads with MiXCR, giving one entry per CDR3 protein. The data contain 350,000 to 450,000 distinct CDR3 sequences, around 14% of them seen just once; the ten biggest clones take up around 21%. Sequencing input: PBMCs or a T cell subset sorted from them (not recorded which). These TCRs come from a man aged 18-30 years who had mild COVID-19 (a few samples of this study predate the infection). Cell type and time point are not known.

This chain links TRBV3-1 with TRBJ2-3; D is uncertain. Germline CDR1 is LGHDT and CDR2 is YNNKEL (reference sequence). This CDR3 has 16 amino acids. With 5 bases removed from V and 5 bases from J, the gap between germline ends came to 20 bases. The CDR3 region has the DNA TGTGCCAGCAGCTTCGGACCCCCCCCGACTGGAGATACGCAGTATTTT. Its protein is CASSFGPPPTGDTQYF.

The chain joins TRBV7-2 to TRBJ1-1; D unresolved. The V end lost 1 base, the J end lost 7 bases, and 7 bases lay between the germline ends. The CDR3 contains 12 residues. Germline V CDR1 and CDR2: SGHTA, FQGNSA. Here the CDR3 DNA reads TGTGCCAGCAGCTTAGGATGGGGTGAAGCTTTCTTT. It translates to CASSLGWGEAFF.

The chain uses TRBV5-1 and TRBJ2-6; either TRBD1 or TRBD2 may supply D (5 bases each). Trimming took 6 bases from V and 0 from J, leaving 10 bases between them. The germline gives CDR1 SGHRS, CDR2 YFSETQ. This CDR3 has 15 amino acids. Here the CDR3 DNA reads TGCGCCAGCACCACTAGGGGCTCTGGGGCCAACGTCCTGACTTTC. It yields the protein CASTTRGSGANVLTF. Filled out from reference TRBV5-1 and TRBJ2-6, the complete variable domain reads KAGVTQTPRYLIKTRGQQVTLSCSPISGHRSVSWYQQTPGQGLQFLFEYFSETQRNKGNFPGRFSGRQFSNSRSEMNVSTLELGDSALYLCASTTRGSGANVLTFGAGSRLTVL.

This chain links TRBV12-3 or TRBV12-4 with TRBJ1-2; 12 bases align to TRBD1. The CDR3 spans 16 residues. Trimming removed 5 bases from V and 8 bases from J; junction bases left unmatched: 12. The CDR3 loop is CASSGSGTGGLRGYTF. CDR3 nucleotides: TGTGCCAGCAGTGGATCCGGGACAGGGGGCCTTCGGGGCTACACCTTC.

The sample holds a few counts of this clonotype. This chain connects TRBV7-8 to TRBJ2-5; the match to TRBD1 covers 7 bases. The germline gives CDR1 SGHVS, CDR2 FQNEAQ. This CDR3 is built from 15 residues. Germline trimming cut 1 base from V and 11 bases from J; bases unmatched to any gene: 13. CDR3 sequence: CASSLGWTGSRTQYF. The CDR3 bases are TGTGCCAGCAGCTTAGGGTGGACAGGCTCGAGGACGCAGTACTTC.

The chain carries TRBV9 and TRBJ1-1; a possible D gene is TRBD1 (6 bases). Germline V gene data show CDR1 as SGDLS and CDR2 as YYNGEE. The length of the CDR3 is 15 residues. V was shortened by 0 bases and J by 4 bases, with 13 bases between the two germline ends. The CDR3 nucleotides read TGTGCCAGCAGCGTAGTGAGAGGACAGCTCACTGAAGCTTTCTTT. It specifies CASSVVRGQLTEAFF.

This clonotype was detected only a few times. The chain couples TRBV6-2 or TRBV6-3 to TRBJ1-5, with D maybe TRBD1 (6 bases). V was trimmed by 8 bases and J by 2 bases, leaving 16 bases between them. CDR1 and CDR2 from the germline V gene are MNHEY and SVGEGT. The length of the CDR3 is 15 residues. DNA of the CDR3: TGTGCCAGCCATACGGGGGGCGCGGGCAATCAGCCCCAGCATTTT. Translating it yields CASHTGGAGNQPQHF.

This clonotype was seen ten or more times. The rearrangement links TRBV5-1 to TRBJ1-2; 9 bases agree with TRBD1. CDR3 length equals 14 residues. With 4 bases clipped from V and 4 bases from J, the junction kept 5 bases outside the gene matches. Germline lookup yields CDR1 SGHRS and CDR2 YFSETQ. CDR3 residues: CASSLTGGSYGYTF. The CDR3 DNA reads TGCGCCAGCAGCCTAACAGGGGGCTCCTATGGCTACACCTTC.